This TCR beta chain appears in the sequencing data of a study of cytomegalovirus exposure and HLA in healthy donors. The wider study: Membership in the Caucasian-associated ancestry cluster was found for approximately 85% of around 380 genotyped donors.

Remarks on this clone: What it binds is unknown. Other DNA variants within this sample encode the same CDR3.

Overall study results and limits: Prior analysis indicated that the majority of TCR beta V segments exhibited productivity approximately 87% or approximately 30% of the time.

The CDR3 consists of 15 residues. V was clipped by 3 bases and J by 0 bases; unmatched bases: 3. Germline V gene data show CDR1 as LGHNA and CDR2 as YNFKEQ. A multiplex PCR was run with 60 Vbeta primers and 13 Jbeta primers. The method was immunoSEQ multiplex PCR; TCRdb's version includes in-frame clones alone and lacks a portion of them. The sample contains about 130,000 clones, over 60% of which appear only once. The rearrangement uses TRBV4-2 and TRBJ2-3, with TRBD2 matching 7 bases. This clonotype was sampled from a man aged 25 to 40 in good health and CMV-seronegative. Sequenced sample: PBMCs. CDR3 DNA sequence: TGTGCCAGCAGCCAGGCTAGCGGAAGCACAGATACGCAGTATTTT. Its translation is CASSQASGSTDTQYF.